Listed below are T cell receptor beta chains from one sample, sequenced in a study of OX40 agonist ivuxolimab in advanced cancers. Clones were read by immunoSEQ multiplex PCR, and TCRdb kept only the in-frame ones, dropping some. The data contain 45,000 to 60,000 clones, approximately 86% of them singletons. Specimen: CD4+ or CD8+ T cells sorted from blood, collected in a trial of the OX40 agonist ivuxolimab. The receptors come from an adult with an advanced solid tumor such as melanoma, head and neck, liver or kidney cancer. The CDR3 runs from the conserved cysteine through the conserved F or W. A D gene is named only where the DNA matches it firmly. Only some rows state a clone size, as once, few, many or a class for expanded clones.

j_gene,abundance,v_gene,d_gene,CDR3aa,CDR3nt
TRBJ2-7,.,TRBV15,TRBD2,CATSRELAGGGSYEQYF,TGTGCCACCAGCAGGGAACTAGCGGGAGGAGGATCCTACGAGCAGTACTTC
TRBJ2-7,.,TRBV27,.,CASSLGSVYEQYF,TGTGCCAGCAGTTTGGGCTCAGTATACGAGCAGTACTTC
TRBJ2-3,once,TRBV7-3,.,CASSSPGSGSVTDTQYF,TGTGCCAGCAGCTCCCCAGGGTCGGGATCGGTAACAGATACGCAGTATTTT
TRBJ2-7,.,TRBV28,.,CASSSGTPPEQYF,TGTGCCAGCAGTTCTGGGACTCCCCCCGAGCAGTACTTC
TRBJ2-7,.,TRBV5-5,.,CASSFGAQRFGYEQYF,TGTGCCAGCAGCTTCGGGGCCCAGCGGTTCGGGTACGAGCAGTACTTC
TRBJ1-4,few,TRBV9,TRBD1,CASSVTPGGGEKLFF,TGTGCCAGCAGCGTAACCCCAGGGGGAGGGGAAAAACTGTTTTTT
TRBJ2-2,.,TRBV7-6,TRBD1,CASSPRDRDTGELFF,TGTGCCAGCAGCCCCCGGGACAGGGACACCGGGGAGCTGTTTTTT
TRBJ2-7,.,TRBV30,.,CAWSVRGNTYEQYF,TGTGCCTGGAGTGTACGAGGGAATACCTACGAGCAGTACTTC
TRBJ2-7,.,TRBV7-9,.,CASSETLTYEQYF,TGTGCCAGCAGCGAGACCCTTACCTACGAGCAGTACTTC
TRBJ1-6,few,TRBV11-3,.,CASSPNRDSPLHF,TGTGCCAGCAGCCCGAACAGGGATTCACCCCTCCACTTT
TRBJ1-1,.,TRBV19,TRBD1,CASTRGAGGYLNTEAFF,TGTGCCAGTACCAGGGGGGCAGGGGGCTACCTGAACACTGAAGCTTTCTTT